The 7 T cell receptor beta chains listed next were all sequenced from one sample in a study of T cells in tuberculosis. Clones were read by immunoSEQ multiplex PCR, and TCRdb kept only the in-frame ones, dropping some. The table records about 58,000 clones, approximately 91% of them present only once. Cells were sorted from thawed PBMC rested overnight and stained with GMM-loaded CD1B tetramer, viability dye and anti-CD3. CD1B tetramers were loaded with Rhodococcus equi-derived C32 glucose monomycolate. What was sequenced was CD1b-GMM tetramer-negative cells sorted from PBMCs. The receptor source for this set is an adult woman with latent tuberculosis.

The chain couples TRBV7-9 to TRBJ1-2; D ambiguous. The CDR3 is 16 residues long. Germline CDR1 SEHNR, CDR2 FQNEAQ (reference sequence). The V end lost 5 bases, the J end lost 2 bases, and 18 bases lay between the germline ends. CDR3 DNA sequence: TGTGCCAGCAGCCCTATTTTGAGTAACCCCAACTATGGCTACACCTTC. Translation: CASSPILSNPNYGYTF. The whole variable domain, remainder taken from reference TRBV7-9 and TRBJ1-2, is DTGVSQNPRHKITKRGQNVTFRCDPISEHNRLYWYRQTLGQGPEFLTYFQNEAQLEKSRLLSDRFSAERPKGSFSTLEIQRTEQGDSAMYLCASSPILSNPNYGYTFGSGTRLTVV.

The chain carries TRBV27 and TRBJ2-7, with a tentative D call TRBD1 (5 bases). The germline CDR1 and CDR2 sequences are MNHEY and SMNVEV (reference sequence). The V end was cut by 4 bases, the J end by 4 bases, with 20 bases between. The CDR3 runs to 16 residues. The CDR3 reads CASSSPGRLGHYEQYF. The DNA of the CDR3 is TGTGCCAGCAGTTCGCCCGGGCGGTTGGGGCATTACGAGCAGTACTTC.

The chain joins TRBV7-2 to TRBJ1-4; TRBD1 matches 8 bases. The CDR3 consists of 15 residues. V lost 4 bases, J lost 5 bases, and 6 bases stayed unmatched. Germline CDR1 and CDR2: SGHTA and FQGNSA. The CDR3 bases are TGTGCCAGCAGCTCCCAGGGGGCGGGGAATGAAAAACTGTTTTTT. Protein product: CASSSQGAGNEKLFF.

The rearrangement joins TRBV7-9 to TRBJ1-2; 7 nucleotides match TRBD1. The V gene end was trimmed by 3 bases and the J gene end by 7 bases; junction bases not matched to a gene: 2. CDR3 size: 12 residues. From germline, CDR1 is SEHNR and CDR2 FQNEAQ (reference sequence). For the CDR3, the DNA is TGTGCCAGCAGCTTGACAGGGTCTGGCTACACCTTC. Protein product: CASSLTGSGYTF.

This clone has only one observation. The chain has TRBV9 and TRBJ2-7; TRBD1 matches at 7 bases. Per the germline V gene, CDR1 is SGDLS and CDR2 is YYNGEE. Losses at the gene ends were 5 bases for V and 4 bases for J; bases not matched to a gene: 9. The CDR3 is 14 residues long. The CDR3 DNA follows: TGTGCCAGCAGTACTACCGGGACAGAGTACGAGCAGTACTTC. Translation gives CASSTTGTEYEQYF.

This rearrangement joins TRBV27 to TRBJ2-5; TRBD1 matches at 9 bases. This CDR3 is built from 14 residues. CDR1 is MNHEY, CDR2 SMNVEV, per germline (reference sequence). V gave up 5 bases and J gave up 4 bases; unmatched junction bases: 5. The CDR3 region is CASSKGQGLETQYF. The DNA for the CDR3 is TGTGCCAGCAGTAAGGGACAGGGTTTAGAGACCCAGTACTTC.

The chain links TRBV11-2 to TRBJ1-6; D gene ambiguous. Trimming pared 1 base from V and 0 bases from J, leaving 13 bases between. CDR1 and CDR2 (germline): SGHAT, FQNNGV. The CDR3 consists of 18 residues. This CDR3 is CASSLGTWESSYNSPLHF. The CDR3 region has the DNA TGTGCCAGCAGCTTAGGAACTTGGGAGAGCTCCTATAATTCACCCCTCCACTTT.